The 22 T cell receptor beta chains below were found in one sample sequenced in a study of T cells in Graves' hyperthyroidism and ophthalmopathy. Amplified regions were TCR beta CDR3 sequences from RNA transcripts. HTBI primers were employed in a first-round RT-PCR of the TCR CDR3. MiXCR was run by TCRdb on the multiplex PCR reads, yielding one entry per CDR3 protein. Counted here are about 740,000 distinct CDR3 sequences, approximately 15% occurring once; the ten biggest clones make up approximately 10%. The sequencing sample was made of blood. These receptors came from a woman between 18 and 30 years old with Graves' hyperthyroidism.

With respect to this clonotype: This may arise from a read error, as a much more abundant clone is one base away. This chain links TRBV14 with TRBJ2-1; 10 nucleotides agree with TRBD2. J was trimmed by 9 bases and V by 1 base; bases with no gene match: 6. This CDR3 is built from 15 residues. Germline CDR1 SGHDN, CDR2 FVKESK. CDR3 bases: TGTGCCAGCAGCCAAGTAAGCGGGAGGGCCCTTGAGCAGTTCTTC. As protein: CASSQVSGRALEQFF.

This clonotype was recorded a few times. J is TRBJ2-2 and V is TRBV4-1; D gene uncertain. V was trimmed by 0 bases and J by 0 bases, leaving 20 bases between them. This CDR3 comprises 20 residues. CDR1 and CDR2 from the germline V gene are MGHRA and YSYEKL. The CDR3, as DNA: TGCGCCAGCAGCCAAGATCCGCCGTGGGCCAAGCGAACGAACACCGGGGAGCTGTTTTTT. Amino acid sequence: CASSQDPPWAKRTNTGELFF.

The sample holds many counts of this clonotype. Here the CDR3 reads CASSFPYDVGDEQFF. The CDR3 DNA reads TGTGCCAGCAGCTTCCCCTATGACGTGGGCGATGAGCAGTTCTTC. This chain joins TRBV7-2 and TRBJ2-1; D uncertain. The germline CDR1 and CDR2 sequences are SGHTA and FQGNSA. CDR3 size: 15 residues. Trimming removed 3 bases from V and 8 bases from J, with 17 bases in between.

This clonotype was detected only a few times. The chain employs TRBV5-6 and TRBJ1-2; D is undetermined. The CDR3 has 13 amino acids. Germline-derived CDR1 and CDR2 are SGHDT and YYEEEE. Trimming removed 6 bases from V and 6 bases from J, with 15 bases in between. CDR3 residues: CASTLEPGHGYTF. CDR3 nucleotide sequence: TGTGCCAGCACCCTTGAGCCCGGTCATGGCTACACCTTC.

This clonotype occurred many times. The rearrangement links TRBV12-3 or TRBV12-4 to TRBJ2-7; D tentatively reads TRBD1 or TRBD2 (5 bases each). The CDR3 length is 12 residues. Deletions cut 8 bases from V and 1 base from J, with 9 bases between. The CDR3 DNA reads TGTGCCAGCCGGGACGGTTCCTACGAGCAGTACTTC. Protein product: CASRDGSYEQYF.

In this sample, this clonotype turned up many times. The chain recombines TRBV2 with TRBJ2-3; 9 nucleotides match TRBD2. Germline lookup yields CDR1 SNHLY and CDR2 FYNNEI. The CDR3 loop spans 14 amino acids. V lost 4 bases and J lost 4; bases outside the gene matches: 3. Here the CDR3 DNA reads TGTGCCAGCAGTGGAGTAGCGGGAGCAGATACGCAGTATTTT. The encoded protein is CASSGVAGADTQYF.

This rearrangement joins TRBV5-5 to TRBJ1-1; no reliable D call. The CDR3 runs to 14 residues. Germline CDR1 SGHKS, CDR2 YYEKEE (reference sequence). With 3 bases removed from V and 1 base from J, the gap between germline ends came to 10 bases. CDR3: CASSSYAENTEAFF. The CDR3 region has the DNA TGTGCCAGCAGCTCGTACGCAGAGAACACTGAAGCTTTCTTT.

V usage is TRBV6-1 and J usage is TRBJ1-3; D gene ambiguous. Germline CDR1 is MNHNS and CDR2 is SASEGT. The CDR3 sequence is 12 residues long. The V gene lost 6 bases and the J gene lost 5 bases, with 8 bases spanning the gap. CDR3: CASRGSRNTIYF. The CDR3 coding sequence is TGTGCCAGCAGAGGGTCCAGAAACACCATATATTTT.

A note on this clonotype: An end of the junction differs from the germline gene, which may be a read error. The chain employs TRBV7-3 and TRBJ1-1, with D possibly TRBD1 on 6 matching bases. Germline CDR1 reads SGHTA; CDR2 reads FQGTGA. The CDR3 is made up of 14 amino acids. The chain's CDR3 is CASSPGQLNAEAFF. The CDR3, as DNA: TGTGCCAGCAGCCCAGGACAGTTGAACGCTGAAGCTTTCTTT.

This clonotype was counted at least ten times. The chain links TRBV6-2 or TRBV6-3 to TRBJ2-7, with no clear D. V was trimmed by 6 bases and J by 5 bases, leaving 20 bases between them. This CDR3 region has 15 residues. Germline V lookup: CDR1 MNHEY, CDR2 SVGEGT. CDR3 nucleotides: TGTGCCAGCAGGCGCAACATGGGATACCCCCACGAGCAGTACTTC. Encoded protein: CASRRNMGYPHEQYF.

The chain employs TRBV7-6 and TRBJ1-2; D is ambiguous. The V end lost 5 bases, the J end lost 5 bases, and 15 bases lay between the germline ends. Germline V gene lookup returns CDR1 SGHVS and CDR2 FNYEAQ. The CDR3 extends over 14 amino acids. CDR3 sequence (DNA): TGTGCCAGCAGCATGAACGGGAAGGGATATGGCTACACCTTC. This codes for CASSMNGKGYGYTF.

The J gene is TRBJ2-3, the V gene TRBV9, with a weak D call TRBD2 (6 bases). The CDR3 loop spans 16 amino acids. Germline V gene lookup returns CDR1 SGDLS and CDR2 YYNGEE. V shed 0 bases and J shed 2 bases, with 13 bases lying between them. The CDR3 nucleotides are TGTGCCAGCAGCGTAGAGGCTAGCGTTAACACAGATACGCAGTATTTT. Translating it yields CASSVEASVNTDTQYF.

This clonotype came up many times. V is TRBV20-1 and J is TRBJ2-5, with 10 bases lining up with TRBD2. This CDR3 is 17 amino acids long. Per the germline V gene, CDR1 is DFQATT and CDR2 is SNEGSKA (reference sequence). With V trimmed by 4 bases and J by 5 bases, 16 bases remained unmatched. CDR3 nucleotides: TGCAGTGCTAAGAGCGGGAGGGCCGAAACCACCCTCGAGACCCAGTACTTC. It encodes CSAKSGRAETTLETQYF.

The genes are TRBV7-2 and TRBJ2-3, with 11 bases matching TRBD2. The trim removed 2 bases at V and 2 bases at J, leaving 9 bases unmatched. From germline, CDR1 is SGHTA and CDR2 FQGNSA. The CDR3 length is 18 residues. In DNA, the CDR3 is TGTGCCAGCAGCTTACTAGCGGGAGGCCCCCCAGCCACAGATACGCAGTATTTT. Translation gives CASSLLAGGPPATDTQYF. Based on the CDR3 plus reference TRBV7-2 and TRBJ2-3, the full variable domain is GAGVSQSPSNKVTEKGKDVELRCDPISGHTALYWYRQSLGQGLEFLIYFQGNSAPDKSGLPSDRFSAERTGGSVSTLTIQRTQQEDSAVYLCASSLLAGGPPATDTQYFGPGTRLTVL.

This clonotype was observed at least ten times. J is TRBJ1-4 and V is TRBV4-1; TRBD1 aligns across 10 bases. The V gene end was trimmed by 1 base and the J gene end by 4 bases; junction bases not matched to a gene: 3. Germline CDR1 and CDR2: MGHRA and YSYEKL. The CDR3 has 16 residues. The CDR3 nucleotides are TGCGCCAGCAGCCAAGGACAGGGGGCGTATAATGAAAAACTGTTTTTT. It encodes CASSQGQGAYNEKLFF.

V is TRBV24-1 and J is TRBJ2-1, with 8 bases that match TRBD2. Trimming removed 4 bases from V and 4 bases from J; junction bases left unmatched: 2. The CDR3 is made up of 14 amino acids. CDR1 is KGHDR, CDR2 SFDVKD, per germline. Here the CDR3 reads CATSEKRGYNEQFF. The CDR3 coding sequence is TGTGCCACCAGTGAGAAGCGGGGGTACAATGAGCAGTTCTTC.

The sample holds many counts of this clonotype. The V gene is TRBV20-1, the J gene TRBJ2-5, with 8 bases aligning to TRBD2. Germline loops: CDR1 DFQATT, CDR2 SNEGSKA (reference sequence). The V and J ends lost 2 bases and 5 bases, in that order; junction bases with no gene match: 10. The CDR3 sequence is 15 residues long. Here the CDR3 DNA reads TGCAGTGCTAGACCGCGGGGGGTCCGCCGGGAGACCCAGTACTTC. Translating gives CSARPRGVRRETQYF.

The chain carries TRBV19 and TRBJ2-1, with 12 bases fitting TRBD2. CDR1 LNHDA and CDR2 SQIVND come from the germline V gene (reference sequence). V gave up 6 bases and J gave up 4 bases; unmatched junction bases: 19. This CDR3 comprises 20 residues. The CDR3 is CASRYRGARTSGRFYNEQFF. For the CDR3, the DNA is TGTGCCAGTAGATATAGAGGAGCCAGAACTAGCGGGAGGTTTTACAATGAGCAGTTCTTC.

Many counts were recorded for this clonotype. The genes are TRBV7-9 and TRBJ2-1; TRBD2 aligns across 11 bases. This CDR3 contains 16 residues. Germline V gene sequence: CDR1 SEHNR, CDR2 FQNEAQ (reference sequence). V lost 5 bases and J lost 3; bases outside the gene matches: 6. The DNA of the CDR3 is TGTGCCAGCAGCCCGACTAGCGGGAAGGGCTACAATGAGCAGTTCTTC. Translating it yields CASSPTSGKGYNEQFF.

This clonotype was seen only a few times. The chain links TRBV12-5 to TRBJ1-2, with D unclear. CDR1 and CDR2 (germline): LGHNT, FRNRAP. The CDR3 has 12 residues. V lost 6 bases and J 4 bases, leaving 9 bases between the germline ends. CDR3 nucleotides: TGTGCTAGTGGGGTAGGATTCTATGGCTACACCTTC. Residues: CASGVGFYGYTF.

CDR3 sequence reads: CASSYPGTRYGYTF. The CDR3 DNA is TGTGCCAGCAGTTATCCTGGGACCCGCTATGGCTACACCTTC. V is TRBV6-2 or TRBV6-3 and J is TRBJ1-2, with D perhaps TRBD1 (5 bases). Trimming took off 3 bases at V and 4 bases at J, with 12 bases between the two ends. The CDR3 is 14 amino acids. In germline, CDR1 is MNHEY, CDR2 SVGEGT.

About this clonotype itself: A much larger clonotype is one base distant, so this may be a read error. V and J are TRBV6-1 and TRBJ1-2, with a possible D match to TRBD1 (5 bases). This CDR3 is built from 13 residues. From germline, CDR1 is MNHNS and CDR2 SASEGT. CDR3 sequence (DNA): TGTACCAGCAGGCCTGGGGGTATGGGTGGCTACACCTTC. This translates into CTSRPGGMGGYTF.